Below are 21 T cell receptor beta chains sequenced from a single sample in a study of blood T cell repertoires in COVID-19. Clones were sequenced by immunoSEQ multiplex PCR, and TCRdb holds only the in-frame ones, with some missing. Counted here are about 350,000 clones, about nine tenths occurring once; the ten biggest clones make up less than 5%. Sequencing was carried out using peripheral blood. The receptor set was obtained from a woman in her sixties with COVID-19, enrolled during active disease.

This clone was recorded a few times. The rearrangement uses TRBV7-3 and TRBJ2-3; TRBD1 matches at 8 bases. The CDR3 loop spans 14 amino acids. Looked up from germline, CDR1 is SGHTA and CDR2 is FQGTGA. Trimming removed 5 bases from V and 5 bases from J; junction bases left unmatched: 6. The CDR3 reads CASSAQGAGDTQYF. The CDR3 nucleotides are TGTGCCAGCAGCGCTCAGGGGGCTGGAGATACGCAGTATTTT.

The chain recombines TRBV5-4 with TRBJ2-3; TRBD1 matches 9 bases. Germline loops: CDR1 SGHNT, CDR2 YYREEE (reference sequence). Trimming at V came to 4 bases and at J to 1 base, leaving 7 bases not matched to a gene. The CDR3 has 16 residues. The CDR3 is CASSTRQGVGTDTQYF. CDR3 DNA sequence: TGTGCCAGCAGCACCCGACAGGGGGTGGGCACAGATACGCAGTATTTT.

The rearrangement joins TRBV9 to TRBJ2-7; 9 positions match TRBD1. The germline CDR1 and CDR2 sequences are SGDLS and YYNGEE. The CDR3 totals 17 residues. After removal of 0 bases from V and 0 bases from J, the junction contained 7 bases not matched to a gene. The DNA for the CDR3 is TGTGCCAGCAGCGTAGGGGGAGGGACAGGGATCTCCTACGAGCAGTACTTC. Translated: CASSVGGGTGISYEQYF.

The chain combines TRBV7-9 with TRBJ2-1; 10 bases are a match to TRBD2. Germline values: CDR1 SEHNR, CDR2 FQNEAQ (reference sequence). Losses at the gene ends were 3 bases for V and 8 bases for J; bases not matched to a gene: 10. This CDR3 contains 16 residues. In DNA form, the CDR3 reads TGTGCCAGCAGCTTGGGAGTAGCGGGGGGACTAGATGAGCAGTTCTTC. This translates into CASSLGVAGGLDEQFF. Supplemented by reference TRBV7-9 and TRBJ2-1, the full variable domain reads DTGVSQNPRHKITKRGQNVTFRCDPISEHNRLYWYRQTLGQGPEFLTYFQNEAQLEKSRLLSDRFSAERPKGSFSTLEIQRTEQGDSAMYLCASSLGVAGGLDEQFFGPGTRLTVL.

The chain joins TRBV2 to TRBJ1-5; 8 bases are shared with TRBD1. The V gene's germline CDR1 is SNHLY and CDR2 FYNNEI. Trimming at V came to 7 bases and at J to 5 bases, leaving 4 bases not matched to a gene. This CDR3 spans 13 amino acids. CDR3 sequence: CASTQTGDQPQHF. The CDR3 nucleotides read TGTGCCAGCACCCAGACAGGGGATCAGCCCCAGCATTTT.

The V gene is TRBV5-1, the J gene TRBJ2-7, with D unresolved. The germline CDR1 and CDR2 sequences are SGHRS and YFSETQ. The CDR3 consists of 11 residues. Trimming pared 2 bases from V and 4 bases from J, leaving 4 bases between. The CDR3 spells CASSFGYEQYF. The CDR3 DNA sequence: TGCGCCAGCAGCTTCGGGTACGAGCAGTACTTC. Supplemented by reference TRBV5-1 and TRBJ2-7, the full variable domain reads KAGVTQTPRYLIKTRGQQVTLSCSPISGHRSVSWYQQTPGQGLQFLFEYFSETQRNKGNFPGRFSGRQFSNSRSEMNVSTLELGDSALYLCASSFGYEQYFGPGTRLTVT.

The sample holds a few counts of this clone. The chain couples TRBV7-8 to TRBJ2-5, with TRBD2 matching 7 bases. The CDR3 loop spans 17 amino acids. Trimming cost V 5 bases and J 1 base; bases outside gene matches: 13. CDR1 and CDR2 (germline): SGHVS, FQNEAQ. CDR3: CASSQGTASGPQETQYF. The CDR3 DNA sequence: TGTGCCAGCAGCCAAGGCACAGCTAGCGGTCCCCAAGAGACCCAGTACTTC.

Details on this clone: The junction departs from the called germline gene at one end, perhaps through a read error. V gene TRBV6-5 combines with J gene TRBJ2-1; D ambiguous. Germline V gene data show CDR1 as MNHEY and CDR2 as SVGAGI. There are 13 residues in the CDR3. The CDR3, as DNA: TGTGCCGGCAGTCGCGGTCCCCCTAATGAGCAGTTCTTC. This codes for CAGSRGPPNEQFF.

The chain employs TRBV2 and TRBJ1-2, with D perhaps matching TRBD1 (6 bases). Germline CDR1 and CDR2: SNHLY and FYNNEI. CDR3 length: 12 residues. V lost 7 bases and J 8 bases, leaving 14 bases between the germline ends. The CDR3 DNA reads TGTGCCAGCACCATATCAGGGGACGGCTACACCTTC. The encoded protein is CASTISGDGYTF.

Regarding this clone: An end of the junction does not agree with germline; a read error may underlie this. The CDR3 DNA follows: TGTGCCAGCAGCTTAGCTCGGACAGGGGGCTCGAACACTGAAACTTTCTTT. Translating gives CASSLARTGGSNTETFF. The chain uses TRBV7-9 and TRBJ1-1; TRBD1 matches 11 bases. The CDR3 totals 17 residues. Germline values: CDR1 SEHNR, CDR2 FQNEAQ (reference sequence).

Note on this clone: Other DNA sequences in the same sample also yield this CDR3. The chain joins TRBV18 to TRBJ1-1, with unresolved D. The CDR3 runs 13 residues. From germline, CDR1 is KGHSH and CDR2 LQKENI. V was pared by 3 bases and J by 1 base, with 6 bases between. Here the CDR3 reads CASSPRGNTEAFF. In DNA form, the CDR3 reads TGTGCCAGCTCACCGCGGGGGAACACTGAAGCTTTCTTT. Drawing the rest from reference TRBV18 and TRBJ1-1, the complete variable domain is NAGVMQNPRHLVRRRGQEARLRCSPMKGHSHVYWYRQLPEEGLKFMVYLQKENIIDESGMPKERFSAEFPKEGPSILRIQQVVRGDSAAYFCASSPRGNTEAFFGQGTRLTVV.

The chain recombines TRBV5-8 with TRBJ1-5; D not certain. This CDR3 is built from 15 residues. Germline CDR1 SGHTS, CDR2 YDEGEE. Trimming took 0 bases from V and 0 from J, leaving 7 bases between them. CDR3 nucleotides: TGTGCCAGCAGCTTGGTACAGCATAGCAATCAGCCCCAGCATTTT. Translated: CASSLVQHSNQPQHF.

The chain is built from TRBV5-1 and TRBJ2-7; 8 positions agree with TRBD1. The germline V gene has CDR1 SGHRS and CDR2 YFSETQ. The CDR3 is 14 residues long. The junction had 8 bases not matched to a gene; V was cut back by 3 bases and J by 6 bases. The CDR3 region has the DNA TGCGCCAGCAGCTCTCGCCCAGGGGGCGCCGAGCAGTACTTC. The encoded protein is CASSSRPGGAEQYF.

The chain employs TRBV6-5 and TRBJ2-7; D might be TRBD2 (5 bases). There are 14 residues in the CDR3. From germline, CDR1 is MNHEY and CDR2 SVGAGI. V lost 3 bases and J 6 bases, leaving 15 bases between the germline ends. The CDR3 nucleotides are TGTGCCAGCAGTTATTGGGAGAAGGCCTCCGAGCAGTACTTC. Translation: CASSYWEKASEQYF.

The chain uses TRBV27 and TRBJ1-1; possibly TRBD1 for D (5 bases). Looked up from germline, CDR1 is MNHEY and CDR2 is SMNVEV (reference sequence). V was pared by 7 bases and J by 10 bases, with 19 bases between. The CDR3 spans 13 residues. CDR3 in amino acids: CASTSSARTRAFF. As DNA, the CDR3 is TGTGCCAGCACCTCCTCTGCTCGGACAAGAGCTTTCTTT.

CDR3 nucleotides: TGTGCCAGCAGCACTAGCGGGGGTTCCGGGGAGCTGTTTTTT. Its translation is CASSTSGGSGELFF. The chain uses TRBV3-1 (or the pseudogene TRBV3-2) and TRBJ2-2, with 11 positions matching TRBD2. CDR1 LGHDT and CDR2 YNNKEL come from the germline V gene (reference sequence). After removal of 5 bases from V and 6 bases from J, the junction contained 2 bases not matched to a gene. The CDR3 length is 14 residues.

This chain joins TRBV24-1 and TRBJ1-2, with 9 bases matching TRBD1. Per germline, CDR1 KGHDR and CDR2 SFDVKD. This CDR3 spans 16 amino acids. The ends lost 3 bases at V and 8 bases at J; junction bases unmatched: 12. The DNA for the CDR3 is TGTGCCACCAGTGATCCCCTTACAGGGGGCTCAAGGGGCTACACCTTC. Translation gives CATSDPLTGGSRGYTF.

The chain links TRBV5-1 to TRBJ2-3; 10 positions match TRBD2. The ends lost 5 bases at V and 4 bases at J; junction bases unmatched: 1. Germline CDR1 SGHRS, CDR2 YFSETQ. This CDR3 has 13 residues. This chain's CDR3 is CASRAGGADTQYF. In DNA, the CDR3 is TGCGCCAGCAGAGCGGGAGGGGCAGATACGCAGTATTTT.

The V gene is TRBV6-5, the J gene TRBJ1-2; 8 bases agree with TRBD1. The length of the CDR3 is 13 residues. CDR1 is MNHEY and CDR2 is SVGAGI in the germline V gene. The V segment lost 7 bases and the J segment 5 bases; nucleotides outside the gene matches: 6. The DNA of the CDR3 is TGTGCCAGCACCCACAGGGGGAGGTATGGCTACACCTTC. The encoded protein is CASTHRGRYGYTF.

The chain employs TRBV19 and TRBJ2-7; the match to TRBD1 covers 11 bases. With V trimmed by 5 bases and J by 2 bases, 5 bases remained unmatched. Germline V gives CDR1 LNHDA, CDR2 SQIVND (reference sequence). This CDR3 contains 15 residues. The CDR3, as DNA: TGTGCCAGTAGTCCCCAGGGACAGGGGGCCTACGAGCAGTACTTC. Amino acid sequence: CASSPQGQGAYEQYF.

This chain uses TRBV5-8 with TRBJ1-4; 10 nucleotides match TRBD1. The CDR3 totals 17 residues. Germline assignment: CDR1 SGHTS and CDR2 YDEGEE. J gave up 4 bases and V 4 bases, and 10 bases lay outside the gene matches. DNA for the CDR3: TGTGCCAGCAGCCCTCCCCTCGACAGGGGGCTTAATGAAAAACTGTTTTTT. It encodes CASSPPLDRGLNEKLFF.